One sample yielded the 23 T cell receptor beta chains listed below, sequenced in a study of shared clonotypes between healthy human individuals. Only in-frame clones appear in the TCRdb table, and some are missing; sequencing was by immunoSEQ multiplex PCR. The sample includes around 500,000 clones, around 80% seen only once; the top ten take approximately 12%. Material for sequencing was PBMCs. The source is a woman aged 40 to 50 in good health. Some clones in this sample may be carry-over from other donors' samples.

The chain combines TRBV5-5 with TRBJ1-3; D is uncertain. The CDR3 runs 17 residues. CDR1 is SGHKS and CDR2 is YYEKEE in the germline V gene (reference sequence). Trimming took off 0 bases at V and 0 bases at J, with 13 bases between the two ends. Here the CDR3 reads CASSLDVTQYSGNTIYF. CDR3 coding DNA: TGTGCCAGCAGCTTGGATGTGACACAGTACTCTGGAAACACCATATATTTT.

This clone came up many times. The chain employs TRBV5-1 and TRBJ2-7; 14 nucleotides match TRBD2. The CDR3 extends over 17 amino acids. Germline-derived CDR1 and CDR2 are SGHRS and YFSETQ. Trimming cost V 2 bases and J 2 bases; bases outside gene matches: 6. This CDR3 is CASSFLGLAGGAYEQYF. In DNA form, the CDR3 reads TGCGCCAGCAGCTTCCTAGGACTAGCGGGAGGAGCCTACGAGCAGTACTTC.

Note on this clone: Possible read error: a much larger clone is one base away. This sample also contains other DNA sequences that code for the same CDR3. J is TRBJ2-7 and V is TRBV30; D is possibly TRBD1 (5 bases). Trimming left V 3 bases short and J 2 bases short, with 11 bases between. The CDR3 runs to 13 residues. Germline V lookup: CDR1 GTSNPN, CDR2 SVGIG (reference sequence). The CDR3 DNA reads TGTGCCTGGAGCAGGCAGGGTGCCTACGAGCAGTACTTC. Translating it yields CAWSRQGAYEQYF. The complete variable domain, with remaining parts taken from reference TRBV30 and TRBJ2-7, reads SQTIHQWPATLVQPVGSPLSLECTVEGTSNPNLYWYRQAAGRGLQLLFYSVGIGQISSEVPQNLSASRPQDRQFILSSKKLLLSDSGFYLCAWSRQGAYEQYFGPGTRLTVT.

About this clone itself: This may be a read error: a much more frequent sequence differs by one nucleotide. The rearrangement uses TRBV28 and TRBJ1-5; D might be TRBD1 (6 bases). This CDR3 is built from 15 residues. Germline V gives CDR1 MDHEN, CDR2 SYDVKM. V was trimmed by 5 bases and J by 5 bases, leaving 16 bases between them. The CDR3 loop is CASSTPGQIDQPQHF. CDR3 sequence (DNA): TGTGCCAGCAGTACCCCCGGACAGATCGATCAGCCCCAGCATTTT.

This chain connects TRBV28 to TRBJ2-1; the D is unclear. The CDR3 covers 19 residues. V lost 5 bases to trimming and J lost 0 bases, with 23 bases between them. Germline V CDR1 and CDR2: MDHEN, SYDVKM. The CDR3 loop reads CASSPPGYRARSSYNEQFF. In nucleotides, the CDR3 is TGTGCCAGCAGTCCACCGGGCTACCGGGCTCGAAGCTCCTACAATGAGCAGTTCTTC.

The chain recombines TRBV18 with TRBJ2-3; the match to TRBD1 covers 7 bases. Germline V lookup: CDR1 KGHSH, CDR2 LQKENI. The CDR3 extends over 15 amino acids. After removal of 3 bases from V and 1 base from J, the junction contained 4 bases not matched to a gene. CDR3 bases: TGTGCCAGCTCACCGGGACAGCTCCGCACAGATACGCAGTATTTT. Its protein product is CASSPGQLRTDTQYF.

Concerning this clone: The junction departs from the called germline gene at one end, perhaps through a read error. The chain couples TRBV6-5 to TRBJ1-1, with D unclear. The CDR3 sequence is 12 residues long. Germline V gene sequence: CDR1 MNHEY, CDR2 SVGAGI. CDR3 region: CAVGSGSTEAFF. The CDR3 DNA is TGCGCAGTAGGGTCGGGCTCCACTGAAGCTTTCTTT.

Here the CDR3 DNA reads TGTGCCAGCAGCTTATTTCTAGCGGGAGGCACAGATACGCAGTATTTT. Its protein product is CASSLFLAGGTDTQYF. V and J are TRBV7-9 and TRBJ2-3; 10 positions agree with TRBD2. V gave up 2 bases and J gave up 1 base; unmatched junction bases: 3. Looked up from germline, CDR1 is SEHNR and CDR2 is FQNEAQ (reference sequence). The CDR3 is 16 residues long.

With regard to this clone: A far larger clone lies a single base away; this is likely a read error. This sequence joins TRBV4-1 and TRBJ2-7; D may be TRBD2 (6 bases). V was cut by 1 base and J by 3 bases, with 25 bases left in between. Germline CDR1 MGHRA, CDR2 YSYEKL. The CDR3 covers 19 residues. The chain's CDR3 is CASSQGSSLLTGANYEQYF. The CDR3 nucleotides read TGCGCCAGCAGCCAAGGCTCGAGTCTCCTGACGGGAGCGAACTACGAGCAGTACTTC.

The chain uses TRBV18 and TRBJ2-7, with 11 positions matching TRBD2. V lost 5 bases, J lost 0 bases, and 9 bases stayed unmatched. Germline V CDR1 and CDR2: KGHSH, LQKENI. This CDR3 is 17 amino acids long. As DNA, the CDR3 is TGTGCCAGCTCAGCAATGGTTAGCGGGAGGGCCTCCTACGAGCAGTACTTC. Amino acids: CASSAMVSGRASYEQYF.

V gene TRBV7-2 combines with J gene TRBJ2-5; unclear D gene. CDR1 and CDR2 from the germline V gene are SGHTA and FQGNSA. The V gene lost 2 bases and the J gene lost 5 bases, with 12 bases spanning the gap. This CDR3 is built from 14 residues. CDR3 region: CASSLYVGWETQYF. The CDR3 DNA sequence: TGTGCCAGCAGCTTATATGTCGGCTGGGAGACCCAGTACTTC.

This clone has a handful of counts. The CDR3 nucleotides are TGTGCCAGCAGCTTAGATTGGACTATAGGACTAGCGGCCCGACCAAATGAGCAGTTCTTC. Its protein product is CASSLDWTIGLAARPNEQFF. The V call is TRBV11-2, the J call TRBJ2-1, with 10 bases that match TRBD2. This CDR3 is 20 amino acids long. V trimming: 0 bases; J trimming: 7 bases; junction bases outside the gene matches: 18. Germline assignment: CDR1 SGHAT and CDR2 FQNNGV.

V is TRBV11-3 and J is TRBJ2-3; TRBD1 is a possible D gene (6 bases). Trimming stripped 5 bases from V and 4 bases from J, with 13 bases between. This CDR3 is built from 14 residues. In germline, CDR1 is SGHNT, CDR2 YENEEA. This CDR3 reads CASSPPDSPDTQYF. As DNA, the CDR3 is TGTGCCAGCAGCCCCCCGGACAGTCCAGATACGCAGTATTTT. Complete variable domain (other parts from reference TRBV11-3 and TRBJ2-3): EAGVVQSPRYKIIEKKQPVAFWCNPISGHNTLYWYLQNLGQGPELLIRYENEEAVDDSQLPKDRFSAERLKGVDSTLKIQPAELGDSAVYLCASSPPDSPDTQYFGPGTRLTVL.

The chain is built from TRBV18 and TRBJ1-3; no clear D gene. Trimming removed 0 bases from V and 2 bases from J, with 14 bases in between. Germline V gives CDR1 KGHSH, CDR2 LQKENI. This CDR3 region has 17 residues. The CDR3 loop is CASSPPSGSGPGNTIYF. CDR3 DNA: TGTGCCAGCTCACCACCTTCGGGTTCTGGCCCTGGAAACACCATATATTTT.

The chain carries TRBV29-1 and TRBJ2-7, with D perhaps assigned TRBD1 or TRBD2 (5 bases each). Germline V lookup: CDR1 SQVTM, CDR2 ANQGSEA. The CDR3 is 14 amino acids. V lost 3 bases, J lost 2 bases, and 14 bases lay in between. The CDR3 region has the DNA TGCAGCGTTGAGAGGGACGGAGGAACCTACGAGCAGTACTTC. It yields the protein CSVERDGGTYEQYF.

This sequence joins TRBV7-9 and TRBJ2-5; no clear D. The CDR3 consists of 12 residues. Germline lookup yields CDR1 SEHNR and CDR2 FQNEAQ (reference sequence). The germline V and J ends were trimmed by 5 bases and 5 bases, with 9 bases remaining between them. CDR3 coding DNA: TGTGCCAGCAGCGCTCAGGATGAGACCCAGTACTTC. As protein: CASSAQDETQYF.

The CDR3 bases are TGTGCCAGCTCACTCGGAACACGGACTACCCACTACGAGCAGTACTTC. Translated, it gives CASSLGTRTTHYEQYF. V usage is TRBV18 and J usage is TRBJ2-5, with a possible D match to TRBD2 (6 bases). The J call may be faulty, since TRBJ2-7 better matches the DNA end. Germline V gives CDR1 KGHSH, CDR2 LQKENI. The CDR3 length is 16 residues.

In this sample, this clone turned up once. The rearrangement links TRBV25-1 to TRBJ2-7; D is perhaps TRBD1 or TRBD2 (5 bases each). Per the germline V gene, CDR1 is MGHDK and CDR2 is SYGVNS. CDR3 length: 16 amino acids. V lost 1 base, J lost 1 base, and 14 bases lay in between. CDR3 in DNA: TGTGCCAGCAGTGAATCAAAAGGGGACGGATCCTACGAGCAGTACTTC. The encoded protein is CASSESKGDGSYEQYF.

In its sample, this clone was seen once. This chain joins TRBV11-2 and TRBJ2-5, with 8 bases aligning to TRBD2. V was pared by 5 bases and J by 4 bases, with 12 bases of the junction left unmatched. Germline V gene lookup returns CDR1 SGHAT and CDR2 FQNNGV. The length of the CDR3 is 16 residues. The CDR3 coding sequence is TGTGCCAGCAGCCCCAACCTTAGCGGGATTGGAGAGACCCAGTACTTC. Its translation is CASSPNLSGIGETQYF.

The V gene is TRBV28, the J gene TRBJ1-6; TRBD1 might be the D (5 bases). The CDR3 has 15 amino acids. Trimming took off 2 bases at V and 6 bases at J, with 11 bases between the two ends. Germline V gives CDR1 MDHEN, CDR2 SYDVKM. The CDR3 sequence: CASSLGWGTNSPLHF. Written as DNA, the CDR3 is TGTGCCAGCAGTTTAGGGTGGGGGACTAATTCACCCCTCCACTTT.

CDR3 coding DNA: TGTGCCACCAGCATAGACAGCTCTGGGGCCAACGTCCTGACTTTC. The encoded protein is CATSIDSSGANVLTF. The V call is TRBV15, the J call TRBJ2-6; a possible D gene is TRBD1 (5 bases). V was clipped by 4 bases and J by 0 bases, with 7 bases between them. CDR3 length: 15 amino acids. Per the germline V gene, CDR1 is LNHNV and CDR2 is YYDKDF (reference sequence).

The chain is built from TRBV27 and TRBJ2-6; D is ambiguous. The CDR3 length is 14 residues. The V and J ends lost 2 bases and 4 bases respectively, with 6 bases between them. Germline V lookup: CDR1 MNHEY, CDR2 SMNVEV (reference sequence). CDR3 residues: CASSLEPGANVLTF. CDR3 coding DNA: TGTGCCAGCAGTTTAGAACCCGGGGCCAACGTCCTGACTTTC.

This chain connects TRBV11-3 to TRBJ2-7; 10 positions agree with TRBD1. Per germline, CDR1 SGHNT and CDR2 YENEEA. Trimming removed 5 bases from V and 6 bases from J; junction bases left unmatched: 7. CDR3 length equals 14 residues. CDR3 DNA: TGTGCCAGCAGCCCCGGGACAGGGGACTCCGAGCAGTACTTC. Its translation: CASSPGTGDSEQYF.